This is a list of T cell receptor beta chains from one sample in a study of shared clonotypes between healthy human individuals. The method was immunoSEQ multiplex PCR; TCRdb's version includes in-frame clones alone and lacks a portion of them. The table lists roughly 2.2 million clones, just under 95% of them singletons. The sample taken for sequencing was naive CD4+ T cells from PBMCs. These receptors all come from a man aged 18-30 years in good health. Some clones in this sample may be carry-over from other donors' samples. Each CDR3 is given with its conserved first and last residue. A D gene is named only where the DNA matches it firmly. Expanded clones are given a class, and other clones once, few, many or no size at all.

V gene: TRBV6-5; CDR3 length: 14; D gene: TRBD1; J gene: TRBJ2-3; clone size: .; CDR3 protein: CASRGTGGMNTQYF; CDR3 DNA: TGTGCCAGCAGGGGGACAGGGGGCATGAATACGCAGTATTTT
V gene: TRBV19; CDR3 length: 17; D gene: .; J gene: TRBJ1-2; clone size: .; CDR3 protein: CASSIPKSYIPLYGYTF; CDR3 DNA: TGTGCCAGTAGTATCCCCAAATCCTACATCCCGCTCTACGGCTACACCTTC
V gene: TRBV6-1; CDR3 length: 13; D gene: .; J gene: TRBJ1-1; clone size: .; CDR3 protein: CASSEFGNTEAFF; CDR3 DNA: TGTGCCAGCAGTGAATTTGGAAACACTGAAGCTTTCTTT
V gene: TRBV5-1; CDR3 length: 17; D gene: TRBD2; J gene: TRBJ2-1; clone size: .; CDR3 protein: CASSQQATSGSYNEQFF; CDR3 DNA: TGCGCCAGCAGCCAACAGGCGACTAGCGGGTCCTACAATGAGCAGTTCTTC
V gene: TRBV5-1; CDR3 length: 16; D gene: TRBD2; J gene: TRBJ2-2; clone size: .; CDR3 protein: CASTLAGVLIPGELFF; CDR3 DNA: TGCGCCAGCACCCTGGCGGGAGTTTTGATTCCCGGGGAGCTGTTTTTT
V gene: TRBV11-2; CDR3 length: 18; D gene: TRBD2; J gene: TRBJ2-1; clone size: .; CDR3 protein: CASSLVGSGTSVYNEQFF; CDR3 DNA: TGTGCCAGCAGCTTAGTTGGGTCGGGGACTAGCGTATACAATGAGCAGTTCTTC
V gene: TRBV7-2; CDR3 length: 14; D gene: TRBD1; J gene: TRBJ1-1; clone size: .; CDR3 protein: CASSSRTGGTEAFF; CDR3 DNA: TGTGCCAGCAGCTCTCGGACAGGGGGCACTGAAGCTTTCTTT
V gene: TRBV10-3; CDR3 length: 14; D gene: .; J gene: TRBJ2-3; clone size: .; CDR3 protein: CAISESYRTDTQYF; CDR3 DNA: TGTGCCATCAGTGAGTCGTATAGGACAGATACGCAGTATTTT
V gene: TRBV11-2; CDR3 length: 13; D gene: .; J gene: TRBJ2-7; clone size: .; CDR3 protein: CASSFGERGEQYF; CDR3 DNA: TGTGCCAGCAGCTTTGGGGAACGGGGCGAGCAGTACTTC
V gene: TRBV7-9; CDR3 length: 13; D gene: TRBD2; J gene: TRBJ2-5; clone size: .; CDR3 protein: CASSPRGEETQYF; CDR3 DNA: TGTGCCAGCAGCCCTCGGGGGGAAGAGACCCAGTACTTC
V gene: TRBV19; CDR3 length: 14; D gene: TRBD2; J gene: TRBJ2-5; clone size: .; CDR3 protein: CASTSPTSPETQYF; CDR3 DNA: TGTGCCAGTACCTCCCCGACTAGCCCGGAGACCCAGTACTTC
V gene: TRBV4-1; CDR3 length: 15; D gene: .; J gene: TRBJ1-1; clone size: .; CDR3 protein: CASSHGGGSETEAFF; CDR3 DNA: TGCGCCAGCAGCCATGGGGGGGGCTCGGAGACTGAAGCTTTCTTT
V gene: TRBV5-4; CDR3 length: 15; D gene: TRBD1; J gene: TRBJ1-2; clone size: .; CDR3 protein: CASSFPDDTGQGYTF; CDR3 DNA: TGTGCCAGCAGCTTCCCTGACGATACTGGACAGGGGTACACCTTC
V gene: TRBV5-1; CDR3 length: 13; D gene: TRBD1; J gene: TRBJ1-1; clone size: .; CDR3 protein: CASSSATGDSAFF; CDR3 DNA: TGCGCCAGCAGCTCCGCAACAGGGGATTCGGCTTTCTTT
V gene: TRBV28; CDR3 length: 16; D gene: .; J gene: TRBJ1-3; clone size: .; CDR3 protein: CASRTGGEGTGNTIYF; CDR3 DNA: TGTGCCAGCAGGACGGGTGGGGAAGGAACTGGAAACACCATATATTTT
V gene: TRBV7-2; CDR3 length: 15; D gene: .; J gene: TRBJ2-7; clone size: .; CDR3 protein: CASSLGVALSYEQYF; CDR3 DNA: TGTGCCAGCAGCTTAGGAGTAGCGCTTTCCTACGAGCAGTACTTC
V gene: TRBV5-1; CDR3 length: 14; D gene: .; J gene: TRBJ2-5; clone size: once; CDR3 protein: CASSEGHRKETQYF; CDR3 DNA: TGCGCCAGCAGCGAGGGACACCGAAAAGAGACCCAGTACTTC
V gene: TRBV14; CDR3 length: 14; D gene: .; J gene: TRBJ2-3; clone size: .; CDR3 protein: CASSRSPRQERQYF; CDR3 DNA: TGTGCCAGCAGCAGATCGCCCCGACAGGAAAGGCAGTATTTT